The clone carrying this T cell receptor (beta chain) appeared a single time. These data come from a study of blood T cell repertoires in COVID-19. Study details: Italy, Spain and the United States were the sources of the convalescent and acute COVID-19 samples. Sample material is recorded as cDNA or gDNA derived from T cells, B-cell-depleted T cells, or PBMCs.

Trimming shortened V by 6 bases and J by 4 bases, and 9 bases separated the two germline ends. The CDR3 loop spans 12 amino acids. Germline assignment: CDR1 SEHNR and CDR2 FQNEAQ (reference sequence). Per the authors' pipeline: For nucleated cells, counts were estimated from reference gene primer amplification. TCRdb's table, derived via immunoSEQ multiplex PCR, lists solely in-frame clones and lacks some. D and trimming come from the DNA, and the V and J calls and clone size come from that table. The table includes around 240,000 clones, around 83% detected once. This rearrangement joins TRBV7-9 to TRBJ1-2; no clear D gene. Sequenced: peripheral blood. The TCR comes from a man between 35 and 55 years old with acute or convalescent COVID-19. The CDR3 DNA reads as TGTGCCAGCAGTCCCGGTTTCTATGGCTACACCTTC. The encoded protein is CASSPGFYGYTF.